The 2 T cell receptor beta chains reported below all come from one sample, sequenced in a study of CD8+ T cells in alopecia areata. On the basis of CD4, CD8alpha, NKG2D, NKG2ACE and other markers, pooled cutaneous lymph node cells were sorted. Extracted RNA was reverse transcribed into cDNA, the sequencing template. Profiled with immunoSEQ multiplex PCR; TCRdb holds only in-frame clones, not every one. Observed in the sample are over 250,000 clones, none of them singletons. The sequenced sample was CD4+ T cells sorted from a lymph node. These receptor sequences come from a C3H/HeJ mouse with alopecia areata. MHC haplotype of the mouse line: H2-k.

Note on this clone: The gene names here belong to mouse. The read falls 4 residues short of the CDR3 end, and the missing part is taken from the germline J gene. The rearrangement links TRBV1 to TRBJ2-3; 9 positions match TRBD1. This CDR3 region has 14 residues. CDR1 is NSQYPW and CDR2 is LRSPGD in the germline V gene (reference sequence). Germline trimming cut 7 bases from V and 0 bases from J; bases unmatched to any gene: 2. Incomplete CDR3 DNA: TGCACCTGCAAACAGGGGGCTAGTGCAGAA. Its translation is CTCKQGASAE. The whole CDR3 region reads CTCKQGASAETLYF.

In the case of this clone: All gene names here are mouse names. The read stops 4 residues short of the end of the CDR3; the missing end is completed from the germline J gene. Different DNA sequences within this sample yield the same CDR3. V is TRBV19 and J is TRBJ2-1; a weak D match, TRBD1 (6 bases). Trimming took 1 base from V and 3 from J, leaving 11 bases between them. Per the germline V gene, CDR1 is FNHDT and CDR2 is SITEND (reference sequence). The length of the CDR3 is 15 residues. Partial CDR3 DNA: TGTGCCAGCAGTATACCGGACAGAAGCTATGCT. It yields the protein CASSIPDRSYA. Given in full, the CDR3 is CASSIPDRSYAEQFF. Combining the CDR3 with reference TRBV19 and TRBJ2-1 gives the whole variable domain GGIITQTPKFLIGQEGQKLTLKCQQNFNHDTMYWYRQDSGKGLRLIYYSITENDLQKGDLSEGYDASREKKSSFSLTVTSAQKNEMAVFLCASSIPDRSYAEQFFGPGTRLTVL.